A selection of T cell receptor beta chains follows, all from one sample in a study of post-analysis software for immune sequencing data. TCRdb reprocessed the PCR reads with MiXCR, giving one entry per CDR3 protein. This sample has 750,000 to 950,000 distinct CDR3 sequences, with approximately 53% found just once. Material for sequencing was blood. Every receptor here comes from a girl aged 10 to 17 with multiple sclerosis. Each CDR3 is given with its conserved first and last residue. Each record gives: V gene, D gene, J gene, clone size, CDR3 DNA, CDR3 protein. The D gene is left open where the match is weak. Clone sizes are given selectively: once, few, many, or a class where the clone is expanded.

TRBV29-1	NA	TRBJ1-2	NA	TGCAGCGGAGGGGGGAGAAACTATGGCTACACCTTC	CSGGGRNYGYTF
TRBV6-5	NA	TRBJ2-5	NA	TGTGCCAGTTGGGGTGAGACCCAGTACTTC	CASWGETQYF
TRBV11-2	NA	TRBJ2-1	NA	TGTGCCAGCAGCCCCGGGATTCTTACCTGGAATGAGCAGTTCTTC	CASSPGILTWNEQFF
TRBV6-5	TRBD1	TRBJ2-3	few	TGTGCCAGCAGTGACAGGGGGAGGGTGGTAGATACGCAGTATTTT	CASSDRGRVVDTQYF
TRBV29-1	NA	TRBJ2-7	NA	TGCAGCGTTGAATTCCTGGAGAGAGGGACCTACGAGCAGTACTTC	CSVEFLERGTYEQYF
TRBV5-1	NA	TRBJ1-1	NA	TGCGCCAGCAGCTTGTACTCAGCTAACACTGAAGCTTTCTTT	CASSLYSANTEAFF
TRBV6-1	NA	TRBJ1-2	few	TGTGCCAGCAGTGAAATCCTGTCGTCTCGGGCCAACTATGGCTACACCTTC	CASSEILSSRANYGYTF
TRBV18	TRBD1	TRBJ2-5	NA	TGTGCCAGCTCCCCTCGGGACAGGGTATTCGGAGAGACCCAGTACTTC	CASSPRDRVFGETQYF
TRBV20-1	TRBD1	TRBJ2-1	NA	TGCAGTGCTACTTTGGGGACAGGGGGTTCCTACAATGAGCAGTTCTTC	CSATLGTGGSYNEQFF
TRBV11-2	NA	TRBJ2-1	NA	TGTGCCAGCAGCTTAGGTAGGCTAGCAAGGCAGTTCTTC	CASSLGRLARQFF
TRBV3-1	TRBD1	TRBJ2-5	NA	TGTGCCAGCAGCCAAGGGACAGGGAGTCGGGAGCAGTACTTC	CASSQGTGSREQYF
TRBV6-1	NA	TRBJ2-7	NA	TGTGCCAGCAGTGCTCTGGGCGGGATCTACGAGCAGTACTTC	CASSALGGIYEQYF
TRBV29-1	TRBD2	TRBJ2-1	few	TGCAGCGTTTTGTTAGGGGGCCCGACTAGCGGGACCAATGAGCAGTTCTTC	CSVLLGGPTSGTNEQFF
TRBV29-1	NA	TRBJ2-7	NA	TGCAGCGTGGGGACTTACGAGCAGTACTTC	CSVGTYEQYF
TRBV5-1	NA	TRBJ2-7	NA	TGCGCCAGCAGCTTGGGCCGGGGGGCCTCCTCCGAGCAGTACTTC	CASSLGRGASSEQYF
TRBV29-1	TRBD1	TRBJ1-2	few	TGCAGCGCTACGAAAGGTGCAGGGGGGGACTATGGCTACACCTTC	CSATKGAGGDYGYTF
TRBV29-1	NA	TRBJ2-5	NA	TGCAGCGTTGTATCTCGGGGGAAACAAGAGACCCAGTACTTC	CSVVSRGKQETQYF
TRBV7-8	TRBD1	TRBJ2-7	NA	TGTGCCAGCAGCTTAGTATCGGACAGGGTGAACGAGCAGTACTTC	CASSLVSDRVNEQYF
TRBV20-1	NA	TRBJ2-7	NA	TGCAGTGCTAGGGGCCTAGAGGAGCAGTACTTC	CSARGLEEQYF
TRBV20-1	TRBD1	TRBJ2-1	NA	TGCAGTGCTAGATCTGAGTTAGGGGGCCTCAGCTCCTACAATGAGCAGTTCTTC	CSARSELGGLSSYNEQFF
TRBV5-5	TRBD1	TRBJ2-7	NA	TGTGCCAGCAGCTGGACAGGGTCCTACGAGCAGTACTTC	CASSWTGSYEQYF
TRBV4-1	TRBD2	TRBJ2-7	few	TGCGCCAGCAGCCAGGATGGCCCAACTAGCGGGAGCTCCTACGAGCAGTACTTC	CASSQDGPTSGSSYEQYF
TRBV13	NA	TRBJ1-1	NA	TGTGCCAGCAGCTCCAAACCGACTGGGTTCAACACTGAAGCTTTCTTT	CASSSKPTGFNTEAFF
TRBV5-1	TRBD2	TRBJ2-1	NA	TGCGCCAGCAGCTTGGCCCTCTCATCGACTAGCGGGACCTACAATGAGCAGTTCTTC	CASSLALSSTSGTYNEQFF
TRBV27	TRBD1	TRBJ2-1	once	TGTGCCAGCATTAAACCGGGACAGGGGAACAATGAGCAGTTCTTC	CASIKPGQGNNEQFF
TRBV6-6	TRBD1	TRBJ2-3	few	TGTGCCAGCAACCAACAGGGGGCGGCCCTCACAGATACGCAGTATTTT	CASNQQGAALTDTQYF
TRBV15	TRBD1	TRBJ2-1	NA	TGTGCCACCAGCAGATCGAAAACAGGGGGTTCGGGTTACAATGAGCAGTTCTTC	CATSRSKTGGSGYNEQFF
TRBV15	TRBD1	TRBJ2-7	few	TGTGCCACCAGCATGTGGCAGGGGGCCTACGAGCAGTACTTC	CATSMWQGAYEQYF
TRBV7-2	NA	TRBJ2-6	few	TGTGCCAGCAGCCGGGACAAGTCCGGGGCCAACGTCCTGACTTTC	CASSRDKSGANVLTF
TRBV20-1	TRBD1	TRBJ2-7	NA	TGCAGTGCTAGGCACCCCGGGACAGGGGATCGGGGACGTGGCGAGCAGTACTTC	CSARHPGTGDRGRGEQYF
TRBV6-5	NA	TRBJ1-1	NA	TGTGCCAGCAGTGCCTCGAGGGGCTGGGTGGGCACTGAAGCTTTCTTT	CASSASRGWVGTEAFF
TRBV7-9	NA	TRBJ2-5	NA	TGTGCCAGCAGCCCCGCTAGCGTGGCGGAGACCCAGTACTTC	CASSPASVAETQYF
TRBV5-1	TRBD2	TRBJ2-7	NA	TGCGCCAGCAGCTCCAGCGGGAGTGGAAACAGGTACGAGCAGTACTTC	CASSSSGSGNRYEQYF
TRBV6-5	NA	TRBJ2-1	NA	TGTGCCAGCAGTTACTCGATGATGGCAGGATTGACGTATGAGCAGTTCTTC	CASSYSMMAGLTYEQFF
TRBV25-1	NA	TRBJ2-7	NA	TGTGCCAGCAGTGAGGACGGTTACTCCTACGAGCAGTACTTC	CASSEDGYSYEQYF
TRBV25-1	TRBD2	TRBJ2-1	few	TGTGCCAGCAGTCCAGGGACTACCGCCTGGTTGGAGCAGTTCTTC	CASSPGTTAWLEQFF
TRBV2	TRBD2	TRBJ2-1	NA	TGTGCCAGCTGGACTAGCGGGACTTACAATGAGCAGTTCTTC	CASWTSGTYNEQFF
TRBV5-1	TRBD1	TRBJ2-3	NA	TGCGCCAGCAGCCAGGGACAGGTCGGCGGCACAGATACGCAGTATTTT	CASSQGQVGGTDTQYF
TRBV27	TRBD1	TRBJ1-5	NA	TGTGCCAGCAGTTTATCGCCGGGACAGGCGGGGCAGCCCCAGCATTTT	CASSLSPGQAGQPQHF
TRBV7-9	NA	TRBJ1-2	NA	TGTGCCAGCAGCGAACGGGGGGCGGGCTACACCTTC	CASSERGAGYTF
TRBV5-1	NA	TRBJ2-7	few	TGCGCCAGCAGCAGAACGACGGGAACCTACGAGCAGTACTTC	CASSRTTGTYEQYF
TRBV10-3	NA	TRBJ2-7	NA	TGTGCCATCAGGGGGCAGGGATTCTACGAGCAGTACTTC	CAIRGQGFYEQYF
TRBV5-1	NA	TRBJ1-2	few	TGCGCCAGCAGCGACACAGGGATCACCTATGGCTACACCTTC	CASSDTGITYGYTF
TRBV7-3	TRBD1	TRBJ2-7	few	TGTGCCAGCAGCCCCCCGGGACAGCACTACGAGCAGTACTTC	CASSPPGQHYEQYF
TRBV10-3	NA	TRBJ1-2	NA	TGTGCCATCAGGCGTCAGAGACTCGGAGGCTACACCTTC	CAIRRQRLGGYTF
TRBV25-1	TRBD1	TRBJ2-5	NA	TGTGCCAGCAGTGGGGGACAGGGGCAAGAGACCCAGTACTTC	CASSGGQGQETQYF
TRBV20-1	TRBD2	TRBJ2-7	few	TGCAGTGCCGGGACTAGCTTAACCTACGAGCAGTACTTC	CSAGTSLTYEQYF
TRBV3-1	NA	TRBJ2-7	NA	TGTGCCAGCAGCCAAGTTATCAGTGCTCCCTACGAGCAGTACTTC	CASSQVISAPYEQYF
TRBV29-1	TRBD1	TRBJ1-2	few	TGCAGCGTAGGACTACCGGGACAGGACTCTAGGGGCTACACCTTC	CSVGLPGQDSRGYTF
TRBV7-3	NA	TRBJ2-3	few	TGTGCCAGCAGCTTAATGGGGGCCACAGATACGCAGTATTTT	CASSLMGATDTQYF